These T cell receptor beta chains were read from a single sample in a study of shared clonotypes between healthy human individuals. Sequencing used immunoSEQ multiplex PCR; TCRdb keeps in-frame clones, though not all of them. This sample has 2 million to 2.5 million clones; roughly 93% occur once, and the top ten carry approximately 0.37%. The sequencing sample was made of naive CD4+ T cells from PBMCs. These receptors were taken from a man aged 18 to 30 in good health. Some clones in this sample may be carry-over from other donors' samples. Both conserved end residues are trimmed from each CDR3. Each record gives: V gene, clone size, CDR3 protein. Only part of the rows carry a size: once, few, many, or a class if the clone is expanded.

V gene: TRBV28
clone size: -
CDR3 protein: ASSWGTGGTETQY

V gene: TRBV27
clone size: -
CDR3 protein: ASSQKGKGSGNTIY

V gene: TRBV6-1
clone size: -
CDR3 protein: ASSGFPGQGVPGELF

V gene: TRBV11-2
clone size: -
CDR3 protein: ASSVYRGTGETQY

V gene: TRBV18
clone size: -
CDR3 protein: ASSPSGIGEQY

V gene: TRBV7-2
clone size: -
CDR3 protein: ASSPPAKNIQY

V gene: TRBV29-1
clone size: -
CDR3 protein: SVGLYGANVLT

V gene: TRBV15
clone size: -
CDR3 protein: ATSGRVAEEY

V gene: TRBV2
clone size: -
CDR3 protein: ASSTQGGVDTQY

V gene: TRBV25-1
clone size: -
CDR3 protein: ASSEGGGQSYEQY

V gene: TRBV7-9
clone size: -
CDR3 protein: ASSLVSLETGELF

V gene: TRBV5-1
clone size: -
CDR3 protein: ASSLDPRGGTEAF

V gene: TRBV27
clone size: -
CDR3 protein: ASSYRPGNTIY

V gene: TRBV5-1
clone size: -
CDR3 protein: ASSGGQRNTEAF

V gene: TRBV5-4
clone size: -
CDR3 protein: ASSLGSGETGETQY

V gene: TRBV30
clone size: -
CDR3 protein: AWSLLPGTGDPGGEKLF

V gene: TRBV6-5
clone size: -
CDR3 protein: ASSYDPTGELF

V gene: TRBV11-2
clone size: -
CDR3 protein: ASSLVAAQETQY

V gene: TRBV18
clone size: once
CDR3 protein: ASSPLTGGSYNEQF

V gene: TRBV7-9
clone size: -
CDR3 protein: ASSFLAGVSGELF

V gene: TRBV28
clone size: -
CDR3 protein: ASSDRRVSGNTIY

V gene: TRBV7-7
clone size: -
CDR3 protein: ASSTQGQETQY

V gene: TRBV15
clone size: -
CDR3 protein: ATSRDFGSYEQY

V gene: TRBV18
clone size: -
CDR3 protein: ASSPGQGVYEQY